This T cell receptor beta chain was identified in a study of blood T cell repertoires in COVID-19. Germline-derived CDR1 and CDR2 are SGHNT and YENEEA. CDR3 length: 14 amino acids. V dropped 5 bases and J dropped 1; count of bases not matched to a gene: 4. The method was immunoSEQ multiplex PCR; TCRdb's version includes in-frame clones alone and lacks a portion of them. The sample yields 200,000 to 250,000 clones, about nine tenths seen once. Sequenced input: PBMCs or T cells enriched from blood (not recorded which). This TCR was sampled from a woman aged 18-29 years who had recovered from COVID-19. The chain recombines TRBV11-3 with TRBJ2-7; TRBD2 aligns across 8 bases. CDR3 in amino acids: CASSTERGSYEQYF. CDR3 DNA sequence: TGTGCCAGCAGCACAGAGCGGGGGTCCTACGAGCAGTACTTC.